These T cell receptor beta chains were read from a single sample in a study of T cells after yellow fever vaccination. Each CDR3 protein gets one entry after TCRdb re-called the 5' RACE reads with MiXCR. The sample includes a few hundred thousand distinct CDR3 sequences, roughly 4.3% seen only once; the top ten take 15% to 20%. Here the sequenced sample was PBMCs, taken 15 days after the yellow fever booster vaccination. The source of these receptors is a man between 18 and 29 years old who received the YFV17D yellow fever vaccine. Both conserved end residues are trimmed from each CDR3.

>TRBJ2-3|TRBV18
ASSPTSGATDTQY
>TRBJ1-2|TRBV28
ASSAQGRGTAYGYT
>TRBJ2-3|TRBV12-3/TRBV12-4
ASSFRGPGTDTQY
>TRBJ2-5|TRBV4-2
ASSPLKAGLDLAETQY
>TRBJ2-7|TRBV20-1
SARTSGSYEQY
>TRBJ1-6|TRBV9
ASSADRVPSPLH
>TRBJ1-2|TRBV7-2
ASSAGHDYGYT
>TRBJ2-7|TRBV7-9
ASSLLTGVDEQY
>TRBJ1-4|TRBV4-2
ASSQDTGRSNEKLF
>TRBJ1-2|TRBV4-3
ASSQVTAPYGYT
>TRBJ1-3|TRBV7-9
ASSFSSRGNTIY
>TRBJ1-1|TRBV2
ASRPSSTMNTEAF
>TRBJ2-3|TRBV5-1
ASSLNVNTQY
>TRBJ2-1|TRBV7-2
ASSSPPDSSSNEQF
>TRBJ2-1|TRBV6-2/TRBV6-3
ASRTTGGPYNEQF
>TRBJ2-5|TRBV5-8
ASSLDGVMETQY
>TRBJ1-2|TRBV19
ASSFGTRDLYGYT
>TRBJ1-1|TRBV7-3
ASSLNRGNTEAF
>TRBJ2-3|TRBV7-2
ASSFRTPQADTQY